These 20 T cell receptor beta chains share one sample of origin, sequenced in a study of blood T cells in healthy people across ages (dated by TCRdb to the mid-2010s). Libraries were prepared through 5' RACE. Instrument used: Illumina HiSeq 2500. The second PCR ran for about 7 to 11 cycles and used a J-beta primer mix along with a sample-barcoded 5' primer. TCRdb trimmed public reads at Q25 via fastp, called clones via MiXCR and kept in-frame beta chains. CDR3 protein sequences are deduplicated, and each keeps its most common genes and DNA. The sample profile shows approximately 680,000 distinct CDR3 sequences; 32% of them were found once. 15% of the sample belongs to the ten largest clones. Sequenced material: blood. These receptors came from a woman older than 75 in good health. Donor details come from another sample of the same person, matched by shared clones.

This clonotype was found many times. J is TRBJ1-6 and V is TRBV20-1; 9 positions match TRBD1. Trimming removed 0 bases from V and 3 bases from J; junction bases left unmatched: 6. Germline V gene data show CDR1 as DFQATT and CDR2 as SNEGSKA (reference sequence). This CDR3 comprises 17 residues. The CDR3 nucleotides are TGCAGTGCTAGAGAACAGGGGGCGCCCATCTATAATTCACCCCTCCACTTT. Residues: CSAREQGAPIYNSPLHF.

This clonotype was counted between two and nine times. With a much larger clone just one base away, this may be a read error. The CDR3 DNA sequence: TGCAGTGCTAGAAGGGCTAGCGGCTACAATGAGCAGTACTTC. Translated, it gives CSARRASGYNEQYF. The chain combines TRBV20-1 with TRBJ2-5, with 7 bases that match TRBD2. This CDR3 is built from 14 residues. CDR1 DFQATT and CDR2 SNEGSKA come from the germline V gene (reference sequence). V was pared by 2 bases and J by 11 bases, with 14 bases of the junction left unmatched.

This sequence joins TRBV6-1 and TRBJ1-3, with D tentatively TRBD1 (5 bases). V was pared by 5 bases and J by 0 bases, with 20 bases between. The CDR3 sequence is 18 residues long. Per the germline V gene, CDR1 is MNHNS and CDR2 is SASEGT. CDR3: CASSPPGRDFSSGNTIYF. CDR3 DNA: TGTGCCAGCAGTCCCCCTGGGAGGGACTTTAGCTCTGGAAACACCATATATTTT.

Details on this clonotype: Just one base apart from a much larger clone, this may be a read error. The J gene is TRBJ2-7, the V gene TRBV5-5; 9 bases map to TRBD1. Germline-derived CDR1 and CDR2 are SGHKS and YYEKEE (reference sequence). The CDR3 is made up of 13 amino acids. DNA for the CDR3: TGTGCCAGCAGCTGGGGACAGGGCTACGAGCAGGACTTC. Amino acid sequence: CASSWGQGYEQDF.

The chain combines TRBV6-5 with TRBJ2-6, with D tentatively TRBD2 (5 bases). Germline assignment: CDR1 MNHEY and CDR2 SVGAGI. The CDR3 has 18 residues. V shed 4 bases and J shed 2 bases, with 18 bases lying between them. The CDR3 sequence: CASSSPMDSRTGANVLTF. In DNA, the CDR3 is TGTGCCAGCAGTTCCCCTATGGACTCCAGGACTGGGGCCAACGTCCTGACTTTC.

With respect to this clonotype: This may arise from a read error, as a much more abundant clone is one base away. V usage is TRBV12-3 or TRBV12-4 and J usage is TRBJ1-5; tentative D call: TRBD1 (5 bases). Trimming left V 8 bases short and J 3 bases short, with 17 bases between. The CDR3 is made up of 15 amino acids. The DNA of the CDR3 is TGTGCCAGCGGCGCCGGGACGGATTACAATCAGCCCCAGCATTTT. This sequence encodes CASGAGTDYNQPQHF.

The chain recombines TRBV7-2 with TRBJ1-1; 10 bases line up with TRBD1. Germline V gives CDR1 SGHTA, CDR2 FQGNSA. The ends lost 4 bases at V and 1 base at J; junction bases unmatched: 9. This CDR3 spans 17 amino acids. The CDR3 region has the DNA TGTGCCAGCAGCTCCCCGACAGGGGGCGCGTGGAACACTGAAGCTTTCTTT. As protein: CASSSPTGGAWNTEAFF.

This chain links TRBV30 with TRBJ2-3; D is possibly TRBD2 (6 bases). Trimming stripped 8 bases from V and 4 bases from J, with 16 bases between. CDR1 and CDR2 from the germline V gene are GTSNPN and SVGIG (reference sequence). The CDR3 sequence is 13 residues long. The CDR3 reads CARGRENADTQYF. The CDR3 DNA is TGTGCCAGGGGACGGGAGAACGCAGATACGCAGTATTTT.

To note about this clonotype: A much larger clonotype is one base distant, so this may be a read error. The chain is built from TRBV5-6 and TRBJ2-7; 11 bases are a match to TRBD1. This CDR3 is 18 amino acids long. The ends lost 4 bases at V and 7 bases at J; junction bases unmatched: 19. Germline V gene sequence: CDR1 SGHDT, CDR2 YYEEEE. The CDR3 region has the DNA TGTGCCAGCAGCCCGAGGACAGGGGGCTCAATCCACTACAATGAGCAGTACTTC. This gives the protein CASSPRTGGSIHYNEQYF.

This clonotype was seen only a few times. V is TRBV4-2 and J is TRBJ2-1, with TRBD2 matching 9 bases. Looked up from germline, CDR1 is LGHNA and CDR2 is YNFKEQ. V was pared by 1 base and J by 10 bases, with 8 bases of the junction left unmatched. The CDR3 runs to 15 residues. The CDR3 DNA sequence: TGTGCCAGCAGCCAAGTACGCGGGGGGGCCGAAGAGCAGTTCTTC. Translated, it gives CASSQVRGGAEEQFF.

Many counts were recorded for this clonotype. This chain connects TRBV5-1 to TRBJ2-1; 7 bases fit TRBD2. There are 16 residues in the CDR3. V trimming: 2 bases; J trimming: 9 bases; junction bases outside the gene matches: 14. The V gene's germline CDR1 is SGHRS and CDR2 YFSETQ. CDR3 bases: TGCGCCAGCAGCTTCATGCCGGGGGAAGCGGGGAGTGAGCAGTTCTTC. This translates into CASSFMPGEAGSEQFF.

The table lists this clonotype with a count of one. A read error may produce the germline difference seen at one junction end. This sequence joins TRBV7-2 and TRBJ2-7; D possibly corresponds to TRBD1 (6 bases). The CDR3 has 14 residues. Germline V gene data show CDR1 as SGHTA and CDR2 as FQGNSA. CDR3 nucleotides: TGTGCCAGCAGCCGATCCCAGGGGTCCTCCGAGCAGTACTTC. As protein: CASSRSQGSSEQYF.

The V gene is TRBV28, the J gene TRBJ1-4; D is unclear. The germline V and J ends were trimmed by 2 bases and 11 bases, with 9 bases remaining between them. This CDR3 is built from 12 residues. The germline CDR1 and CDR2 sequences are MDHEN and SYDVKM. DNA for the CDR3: TGTGCCAGCAGTTTAACGTCGGGGAAACTGTTTTTT. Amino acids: CASSLTSGKLFF.

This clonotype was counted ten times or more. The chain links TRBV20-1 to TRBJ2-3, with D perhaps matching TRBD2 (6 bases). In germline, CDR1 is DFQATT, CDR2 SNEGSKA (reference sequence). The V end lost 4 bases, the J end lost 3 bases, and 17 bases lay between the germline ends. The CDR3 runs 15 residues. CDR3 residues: CSATEVAGRTDTQYF. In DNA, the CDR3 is TGCAGTGCTACGGAGGTCGCGGGGAGGACAGATACGCAGTATTTT.

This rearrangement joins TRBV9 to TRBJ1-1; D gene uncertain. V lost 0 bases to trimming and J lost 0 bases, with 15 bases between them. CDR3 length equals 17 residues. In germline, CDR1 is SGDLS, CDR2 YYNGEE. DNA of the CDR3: TGTGCCAGCAGCGTAGATCCGCCGGGAAGGATGAACACTGAAGCTTTCTTT. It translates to CASSVDPPGRMNTEAFF.

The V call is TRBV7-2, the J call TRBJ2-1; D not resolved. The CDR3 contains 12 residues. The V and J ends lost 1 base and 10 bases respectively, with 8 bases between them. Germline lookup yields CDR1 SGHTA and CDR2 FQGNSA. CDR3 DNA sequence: TGTGCCAGCAGCTTAGGTCGGTTCGAGCAGTTCTTC. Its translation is CASSLGRFEQFF.

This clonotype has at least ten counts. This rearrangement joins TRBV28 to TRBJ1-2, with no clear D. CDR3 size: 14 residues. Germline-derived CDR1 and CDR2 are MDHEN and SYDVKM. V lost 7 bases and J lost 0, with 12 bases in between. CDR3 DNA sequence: TGTGCCAGCAAACTCCCGGCCTCTAACTATGGCTACACCTTC. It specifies CASKLPASNYGYTF.

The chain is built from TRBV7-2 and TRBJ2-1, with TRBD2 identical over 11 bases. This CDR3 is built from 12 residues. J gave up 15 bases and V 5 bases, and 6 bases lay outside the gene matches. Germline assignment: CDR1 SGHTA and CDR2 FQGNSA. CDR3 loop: CASSLLAGDTFF. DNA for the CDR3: TGTGCCAGCAGCCTACTAGCGGGAGATACGTTCTTC.

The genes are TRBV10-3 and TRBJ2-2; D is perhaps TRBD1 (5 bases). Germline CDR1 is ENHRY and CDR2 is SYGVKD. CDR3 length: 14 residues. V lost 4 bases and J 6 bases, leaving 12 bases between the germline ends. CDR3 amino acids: CAISVGASAGELFF. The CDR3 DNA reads TGTGCCATCAGTGTAGGGGCCAGCGCCGGGGAGCTGTTTTTT.

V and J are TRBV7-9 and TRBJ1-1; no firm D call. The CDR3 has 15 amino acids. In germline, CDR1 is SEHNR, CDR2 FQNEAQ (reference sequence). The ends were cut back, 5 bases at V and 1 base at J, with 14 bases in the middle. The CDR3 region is CASSPISGRNTEAFF. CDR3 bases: TGTGCCAGCAGCCCTATCTCTGGCAGGAACACTGAAGCTTTCTTT. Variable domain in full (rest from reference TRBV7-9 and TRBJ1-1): DTGVSQNPRHKITKRGQNVTFRCDPISEHNRLYWYRQTLGQGPEFLTYFQNEAQLEKSRLLSDRFSAERPKGSFSTLEIQRTEQGDSAMYLCASSPISGRNTEAFFGQGTRLTVV.